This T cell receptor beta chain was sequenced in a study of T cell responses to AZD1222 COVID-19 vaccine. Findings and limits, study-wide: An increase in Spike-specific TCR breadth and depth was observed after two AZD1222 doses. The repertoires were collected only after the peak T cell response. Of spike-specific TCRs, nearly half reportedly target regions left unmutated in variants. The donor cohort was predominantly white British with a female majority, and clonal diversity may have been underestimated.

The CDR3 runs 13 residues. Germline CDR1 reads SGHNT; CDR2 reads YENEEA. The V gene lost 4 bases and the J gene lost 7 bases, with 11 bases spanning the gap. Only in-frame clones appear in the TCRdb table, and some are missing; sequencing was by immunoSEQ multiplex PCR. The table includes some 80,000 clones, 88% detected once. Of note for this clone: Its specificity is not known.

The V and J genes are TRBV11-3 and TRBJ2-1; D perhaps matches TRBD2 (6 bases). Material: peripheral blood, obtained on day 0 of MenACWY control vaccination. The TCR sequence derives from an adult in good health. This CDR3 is CASSSGTGNEQFF. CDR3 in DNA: TGTGCCAGCAGCTCCGGGACTGGGAATGAGCAGTTCTTC.